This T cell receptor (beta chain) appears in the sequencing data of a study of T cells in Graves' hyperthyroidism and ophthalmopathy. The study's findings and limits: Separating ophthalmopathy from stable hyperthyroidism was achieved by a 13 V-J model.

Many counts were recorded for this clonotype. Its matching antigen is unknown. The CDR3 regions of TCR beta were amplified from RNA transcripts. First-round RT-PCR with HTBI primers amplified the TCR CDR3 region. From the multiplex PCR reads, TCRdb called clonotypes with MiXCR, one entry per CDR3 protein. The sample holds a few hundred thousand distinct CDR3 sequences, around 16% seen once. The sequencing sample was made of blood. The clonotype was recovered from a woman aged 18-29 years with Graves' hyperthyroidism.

CDR3 nucleotide sequence: TGTGCCACCAGTGATCAGTGGGACCCCGGAGGGCCAGAGACCCAGTACTTC. It translates to CATSDQWDPGGPETQYF. The chain uses TRBV24-1 and TRBJ2-5; D may be TRBD2 (6 bases). Germline CDR1 reads KGHDR; CDR2 reads SFDVKD. The CDR3 covers 17 residues. Trimming removed 3 bases at V and 4 bases at J, with 20 bases between.